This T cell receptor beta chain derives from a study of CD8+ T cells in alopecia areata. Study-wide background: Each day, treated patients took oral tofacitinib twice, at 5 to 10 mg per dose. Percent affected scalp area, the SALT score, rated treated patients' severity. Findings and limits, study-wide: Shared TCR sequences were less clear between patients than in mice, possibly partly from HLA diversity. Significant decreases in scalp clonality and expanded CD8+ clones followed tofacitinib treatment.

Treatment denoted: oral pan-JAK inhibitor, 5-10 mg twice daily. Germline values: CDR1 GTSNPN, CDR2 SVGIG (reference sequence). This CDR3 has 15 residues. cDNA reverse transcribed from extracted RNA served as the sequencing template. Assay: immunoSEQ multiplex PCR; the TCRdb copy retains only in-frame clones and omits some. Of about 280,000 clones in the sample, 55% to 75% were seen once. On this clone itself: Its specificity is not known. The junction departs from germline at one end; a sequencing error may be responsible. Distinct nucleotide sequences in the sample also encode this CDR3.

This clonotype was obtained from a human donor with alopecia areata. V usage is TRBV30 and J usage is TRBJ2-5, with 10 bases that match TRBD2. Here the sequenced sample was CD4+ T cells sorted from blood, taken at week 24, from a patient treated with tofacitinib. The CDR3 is CAWSSGGPRQETQYF. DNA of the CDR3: TGCGCCTGGTCTAGCGGGGGCCCGCGACAAGAGACCCAGTACTTC.